The clone carrying this T cell receptor (beta chain) was found a few times. The antigen remains unidentified. Establishment of the diagnosis relied upon clinical symptoms, serum thyroxine, TRAb, thyroid ultrasound and orbital computed tomography. The CDR3 is made up of 16 amino acids. CDR1 MNHEY and CDR2 SVGEGT come from the germline V gene. The V end lost 4 bases, the J end lost 4 bases, and 20 bases lay between the germline ends. RNA transcripts were the source from which TCR beta CDR3 regions were amplified. HTBI primers served in a first-round RT-PCR, which a second-round multiplex PCR followed. MiXCR, run by TCRdb on the multiplex PCR reads, gives a single entry per CDR3 protein. The sample carries about 210,000 distinct CDR3 sequences, just under 30% recorded once. This entry comes from a study of Graves' ophthalmopathy and Graves' hyperthyroidism. Broader study findings: Ophthalmopathy could be told apart from stable hyperthyroidism by a 13-signature model (about 89% sensitivity, roughly 80% specificity). Among expanded thyroid clonotypes above 0.001 frequency, most also occurred in blood.

Sequenced material: peripheral blood. This rearrangement joins TRBV6-2 or TRBV6-3 to TRBJ2-7; D could derive from TRBD1 or TRBD2 (5 bases each). This TCR derives from a man between 45 and 60 years old with Graves' ophthalmopathy. The chain's CDR3 is CASSSRGRDGDYEQYF. The CDR3 DNA is TGTGCCAGCAGTTCGCGCGGCCGGGACGGGGATTACGAGCAGTACTTC.